These 9 T cell receptor beta chains share one sample of origin, sequenced in a study of CD8 T cells in ankylosing spondylitis. TCRdb re-called the 5' RACE reads through MiXCR, storing one row per CDR3 protein. This sample has roughly 150,000 distinct CDR3 sequences, with roughly 30% found just once. The sequencing input was synovial fluid, either unsorted or a sorted T cell fraction (not recorded which). The receptor set was obtained from a male donor with ankylosing spondylitis.

V is TRBV10-3 and J is TRBJ2-7; TRBD1 agrees at 9 bases. CDR1 and CDR2 (germline): ENHRY, SYGVKD. This CDR3 contains 14 residues. V gave up 11 bases and J gave up 1 base; unmatched junction bases: 9. The CDR3 spells CAAAPTGGSYEQYF. Written as DNA, the CDR3 is TGTGCCGCAGCACCGACAGGGGGGTCCTACGAGCAGTACTTC.

The V gene is TRBV20-1, the J gene TRBJ1-1, with 8 bases aligning to TRBD1. CDR3 size: 12 residues. Looked up from germline, CDR1 is DFQATT and CDR2 is SNEGSKA (reference sequence). V lost 7 bases, J lost 4 bases, and 5 bases stayed unmatched. CDR3 sequence reads: CSGQGLGTEAFF. CDR3 in DNA: TGCAGTGGACAGGGGTTGGGCACTGAAGCTTTCTTT.

The table lists this clonotype with a few counts. V usage is TRBV6-1 and J usage is TRBJ1-5; D uncertain. The V gene's germline CDR1 is MNHNS and CDR2 SASEGT. Trimming removed 2 bases from V and 4 bases from J, with 6 bases in between. This CDR3 has 13 amino acids. Written as DNA, the CDR3 is TGTGCCAGCAGTGAAAAACATAATCAGCCCCAGCATTTT. It is translated as CASSEKHNQPQHF.

CDR3 amino acids: CASKSGCNQPQHF. In DNA, the CDR3 is TGTGCCAGCAAAAGCGGGTGCAATCAGCCCCAGCATTTT. This chain connects TRBV21-1 to TRBJ1-5. TRBV21-1 is a pseudogene. The CDR3 runs 13 residues.

J is TRBJ2-2 and V is TRBV5-1, with D uncertain. The germline V gene encodes CDR1 SGHRS and CDR2 YFSETQ. The V and J ends lost 0 bases and 1 base respectively, with 7 bases between them. The CDR3 consists of 15 residues. The CDR3 DNA follows: TGCGCCAGCAGCTTGGCACAGAGGAACACCGGGGAGCTGTTTTTT. The encoded protein is CASSLAQRNTGELFF.

V is TRBV5-4 and J is TRBJ2-1; maybe TRBD2 (6 bases). Germline CDR1 and CDR2: SGHNT and YYREEE (reference sequence). The CDR3 contains 14 residues. V lost 0 bases to trimming and J lost 10 bases, with 14 bases between them. In DNA, the CDR3 is TGTGCCAGCAGCTTGGGTGGGGGGATAGGGGAGCAGTTCTTC. Translating gives CASSLGGGIGEQFF.

This clonotype was observed at least ten times. The chain recombines TRBV11-2 with TRBJ1-1, with D possibly TRBD1 on 6 matching bases. The CDR3 is 13 amino acids. Trimming shortened V by 3 bases and J by 4 bases, and 9 bases separated the two germline ends. Germline CDR1 is SGHAT and CDR2 is FQNNGV. The CDR3: CASSFGQSTEAFF. CDR3 DNA: TGTGCCAGCAGCTTCGGACAGAGCACTGAAGCTTTCTTT.

The chain has TRBV3-1 and TRBJ2-1; D is perhaps TRBD2 (5 bases). CDR3 length: 13 residues. The germline CDR1 and CDR2 sequences are LGHDT and YNNKEL (reference sequence). The V and J ends lost 5 bases and 9 bases respectively, with 14 bases between them. CDR3 sequence (DNA): TGTGCCAGCAGCGCCCTTGGACTTCTTGAGCAGTTCTTC. Protein: CASSALGLLEQFF.

This clonotype turned up a few times. V and J are TRBV5-4 and TRBJ1-1, with D possibly being TRBD1 (5 bases). V lost 3 bases to trimming and J lost 1 base, with 13 bases between them. The length of the CDR3 is 15 residues. From germline, CDR1 is SGHNT and CDR2 YYREEE (reference sequence). The CDR3 DNA sequence: TGTGCCAGCAGCTCAAAACAGGCCACGAACACTGAAGCTTTCTTT. Its translation: CASSSKQATNTEAFF.